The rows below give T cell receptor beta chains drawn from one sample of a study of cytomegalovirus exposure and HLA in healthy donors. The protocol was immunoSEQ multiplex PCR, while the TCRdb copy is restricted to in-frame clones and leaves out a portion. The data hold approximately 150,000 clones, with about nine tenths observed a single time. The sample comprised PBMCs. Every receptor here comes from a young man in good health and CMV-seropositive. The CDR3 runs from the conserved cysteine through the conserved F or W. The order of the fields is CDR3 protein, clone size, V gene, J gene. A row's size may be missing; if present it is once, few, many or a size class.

CASSQGLIESYNEQFF	-	TRBV4-3	TRBJ2-1
CASSLALLAVRCEQYF	-	TRBV7-3	TRBJ2-7
CASRTGAYNEQFF	-	TRBV6-6	TRBJ2-1
CASSLGGITEAFF	-	TRBV27	TRBJ1-1
CASSPQTSQGTGELFF	-	TRBV7-2	TRBJ2-2
CAWSALAGLSAYEQYF	-	TRBV30	TRBJ2-7
CASSFGQGVYEQYF	once	TRBV19	TRBJ2-7
CASSPRVAADTEAFF	-	TRBV5-1	TRBJ1-1
CASSSSRGDTQYF	-	TRBV6-6	TRBJ2-3
CASSEGAGVLTF	-	TRBV6-1	TRBJ2-6
CASSSWTSGTNNEQFF	-	TRBV27	TRBJ2-1
CASRMDRGPWETQYF	-	TRBV27	TRBJ2-5
CASSVRDRGSEEQYF	-	TRBV9	TRBJ2-7
CASSSGGGAYEQYF	-	TRBV28	TRBJ2-7
CATGPITREGGYTF	few	TRBV15	TRBJ1-2
CASSSPPFGIYEQYF	-	TRBV27	TRBJ2-7
CASSGQGRYGYTF	few	TRBV6-5	TRBJ1-2
CATSRDSAATLF	few	TRBV15	TRBJ1-2
CASRPDSVQPQHF	-	TRBV7-2	TRBJ1-5
CASSLGVDKNEQFF	once	TRBV7-9	TRBJ2-1
CASSQVGSSGNTIYF	-	TRBV4-3	TRBJ1-3
CASSVSGGNTDTQYF	-	TRBV6-4	TRBJ2-3
CSDRGWSTDTQYF	-	TRBV29-1	TRBJ2-3
CASSPPGVVEAFF	-	TRBV18	TRBJ1-1